This T cell receptor beta chain was sequenced for a study of graft-versus-host responses after intestinal transplantation. Whole-study results and caveats: Investigators detected GvH clones in recipient marrow, with some emerging earlier in ileum or blood.

In its sample, this clone was seen once. Antigen unknown. Produced via immunoSEQ multiplex PCR; TCRdb's table is partial and in-frame only. The sample consists of roughly 75,000 clones, around 92% of them appearing once. The specimen was unstimulated CD4+ T cells sorted from spleen or lymph node cells, collected before intestinal transplant. The receptor's source is a human donor who received an intestinal transplant.

CDR3 in amino acids: CASSLRRGPIEGGYTF. The CDR3 DNA reads as TGTGCCAGCAGCCTCCGGAGGGGGCCGATCGAGGGTGGCTACACCTTC. The V gene is TRBV7-8, the J gene TRBJ1-2, with 7 bases fitting TRBD1. Trimming took 5 bases from V and 7 from J; bases not matched to a gene: 16. CDR1 SGHVS and CDR2 FQNEAQ come from the germline V gene. CDR3 length equals 16 residues.